These 26 T cell receptor beta chains were all obtained from the same sample, sequenced in a study of blood T cell repertoires in COVID-19. Sequencing used immunoSEQ multiplex PCR; TCRdb keeps in-frame clones, though not all of them. Of about 270,000 clones listed, less than 90% were seen once; the top ten hold roughly 3.9%. The sequenced sample was peripheral blood. The source of these receptors is a man aged 55 to 70 who had recovered from COVID-19.

Only one count was recorded for this clone. The V gene is TRBV4-2, the J gene TRBJ1-2; no reliable D call. CDR1 is LGHNA and CDR2 is YNFKEQ in the germline V gene. The CDR3 covers 13 residues. With 2 bases removed from V and 4 bases from J, the gap between germline ends came to 8 bases. CDR3 loop: CASSQRSGYGYTF. CDR3 sequence (DNA): TGTGCCAGCAGCCAACGGTCGGGCTATGGCTACACCTTC.

This chain links TRBV14 with TRBJ1-3, with unresolved D. Germline V gives CDR1 SGHDN, CDR2 FVKESK. CDR3 length equals 14 residues. V was trimmed by 0 bases and J by 0 bases, leaving 3 bases between them. The CDR3 nucleotides are TGTGCCAGCAGCCAAGATTACTCTGGAAACACCATATATTTT. This gives the protein CASSQDYSGNTIYF.

The chain links TRBV9 to TRBJ1-2, with D perhaps matching TRBD1 (6 bases). The V end lost 3 bases, the J end lost 4 bases, and 19 bases lay between the germline ends. The CDR3 is made up of 16 amino acids. Germline V gene lookup returns CDR1 SGDLS and CDR2 YYNGEE. The CDR3 bases are TGTGCCAGCAGCGCCCGACAGGCCCCTTTTCCCTATGGCTACACCTTC. Translation gives CASSARQAPFPYGYTF.

The chain's CDR3 is CASSLNGRGVANEKLFF. CDR3 nucleotides: TGTGCCAGCAGCTTAAACGGCAGGGGGGTTGCTAATGAAAAACTGTTTTTT. The genes are TRBV7-3 and TRBJ1-4; 7 bases agree with TRBD1. There are 17 residues in the CDR3. The germline V gene encodes CDR1 SGHTA and CDR2 FQGTGA. With V trimmed by 1 base and J by 3 bases, 8 bases remained unmatched.

This rearrangement joins TRBV15 to TRBJ1-5, with D maybe TRBD1 (5 bases). The V end lost 1 base, the J end lost 4 bases, and 11 bases lay between the germline ends. The CDR3 spans 15 residues. Germline V gene data show CDR1 as LNHNV and CDR2 as YYDKDF (reference sequence). CDR3 region: CATSRVFGGNQPQHF. Here the CDR3 DNA reads TGTGCCACCAGCAGAGTTTTCGGGGGGAATCAGCCCCAGCATTTT. Filled out from reference TRBV15 and TRBJ1-5, the complete variable domain reads DAMVIQNPRYQVTQFGKPVTLSCSQTLNHNVMYWYQQKSSQAPKLLFHYYDKDFNNEADTPDNFQSRRPNTSFCFLDIRSPGLGDTAMYLCATSRVFGGNQPQHFGDGTRLSIL.

The rearrangement uses TRBV7-9 and TRBJ1-3, with TRBD1 matching 9 bases. The CDR3 contains 17 residues. The trim removed 5 bases at V and 0 bases at J, leaving 8 bases unmatched. Germline CDR1 reads SEHNR; CDR2 reads FQNEAQ (reference sequence). The CDR3: CASSLWTGATSGNTIYF. CDR3 nucleotides: TGTGCCAGCAGCCTCTGGACAGGGGCGACCTCTGGAAACACCATATATTTT.

This clone has a single count. V usage is TRBV5-1 and J usage is TRBJ1-1; perhaps TRBD1 as D (6 bases). Germline V CDR1 and CDR2: SGHRS, YFSETQ. The CDR3 is made up of 16 amino acids. Trimming left V 2 bases short and J 4 bases short, with 18 bases between. The CDR3 DNA sequence: TGCGCCAGCAGCTTTGATTCGGGGGGCTGGGTCACTGAAGCTTTCTTT. Protein product: CASSFDSGGWVTEAFF.

The chain has TRBV9 and TRBJ1-2; no clear D. V was trimmed by 4 bases and J by 6 bases, leaving 7 bases between them. Germline values: CDR1 SGDLS, CDR2 YYNGEE. The CDR3 is 11 amino acids. This CDR3 is CASSTPNGYTF. Here the CDR3 DNA reads TGTGCCAGCAGCACACCGAATGGCTACACCTTC.

This rearrangement joins TRBV4-1 to TRBJ1-6, with D tentatively TRBD1 (6 bases). The germline V gene encodes CDR1 MGHRA and CDR2 YSYEKL. This CDR3 comprises 17 residues. Trimming took 1 base from V and 7 from J, leaving 17 bases between them. DNA for the CDR3: TGCGCCAGCAGCCAAGCTCCAGGACAGCCTGGAAATTCACCCCTCCACTTT. This encodes CASSQAPGQPGNSPLHF.

The table lists this clone with a few counts. This chain uses TRBV10-1 with TRBJ2-7; 9 nucleotides align to TRBD2. This CDR3 has 15 residues. CDR1 is WNHNN and CDR2 is SYGVQD in the germline V gene (reference sequence). The V segment lost 0 bases and the J segment 2 bases; nucleotides outside the gene matches: 2. The CDR3 sequence: CASSESCGGAYEQYF. Written as DNA, the CDR3 is TGCGCCAGCAGTGAGTCCTGCGGGGGGGCCTACGAGCAGTACTTC.

The chain links TRBV11-2 to TRBJ1-4; maybe TRBD1 (5 bases). CDR3 size: 15 residues. The germline gives CDR1 SGHAT, CDR2 FQNNGV. V was pared by 4 bases and J by 7 bases, with 16 bases between. Here the CDR3 DNA reads TGTGCCAGCAGCTCAATCAGGGCTCCGAGTGAAAAACTGTTTTTT. This codes for CASSSIRAPSEKLFF. The whole variable domain, filled in from reference TRBV11-2 and TRBJ1-4, reads EAGVAQSPRYKIIEKRQSVAFWCNPISGHATLYWYQQILGQGPKLLIQFQNNGVVDDSQLPKDRFSAERLKGVDSTLKIQPAKLEDSAVYLCASSSIRAPSEKLFFGSGTQLSVL.

The gene calls are TRBV13 and TRBJ2-2, with 12 bases identical to TRBD1. In germline, CDR1 is PRHDT, CDR2 FYEKMQ (reference sequence). CDR3 size: 19 residues. With 3 bases clipped from V and 4 bases from J, the junction kept 12 bases outside the gene matches. CDR3 nucleotides: TGTGCCAGCAGCTTCCGGGACAGGGGGCGCCCGGACAGCACCGGGGAGCTGTTTTTT. Translated: CASSFRDRGRPDSTGELFF.

This rearrangement joins TRBV27 to TRBJ1-2; 7 nucleotides align to TRBD1. The CDR3 runs to 14 residues. V lost 5 bases and J lost 8; bases outside the gene matches: 11. CDR1 and CDR2 (germline): MNHEY, SMNVEV (reference sequence). For the CDR3, the DNA is TGTGCCAGCAGTCCGGGACAGCAGCTATGGGGCTACACCTTC. Its protein product is CASSPGQQLWGYTF.

This rearrangement joins TRBV10-3 to TRBJ2-7; D is possibly TRBD2 (8 bases). Trimming took off 6 bases at V and 7 bases at J, with 19 bases between the two ends. The germline CDR1 and CDR2 sequences are ENHRY and SYGVKD. This CDR3 comprises 14 residues. In DNA form, the CDR3 reads TGTGCCATCAGAGCCGGGACAGTAGCGGGGGAGCAGTACTTC. This sequence encodes CAIRAGTVAGEQYF.

The rearrangement uses TRBV7-6 and TRBJ2-7, with D possibly matching TRBD1 (7 bases). V was cut by 0 bases and J by 4 bases, with 16 bases left in between. The CDR3 runs 16 residues. CDR1 and CDR2 from the germline V gene are SGHVS and FNYEAQ. The CDR3 DNA reads as TGTGCCAGCAGCTTAGCCATGGCCCAGGGGGGATACGAGCAGTACTTC. Its translation is CASSLAMAQGGYEQYF.

The V gene is TRBV5-1, the J gene TRBJ2-1; 10 positions agree with TRBD1. Germline-derived CDR1 and CDR2 are SGHRS and YFSETQ. The CDR3 length is 16 residues. V lost 2 bases to trimming and J lost 2 bases; unmatched junction nucleotides: 4. CDR3 sequence: CASSFFGQGAYNEQFF. CDR3 DNA sequence: TGCGCCAGCAGCTTTTTCGGACAGGGGGCCTACAATGAGCAGTTCTTC.

The V and J genes are TRBV5-6 and TRBJ1-6; the D gene is possibly TRBD1 (6 bases). Trimming cost V 0 bases and J 7 bases, with 14 bases left between them. The V gene's germline CDR1 is SGHDT and CDR2 YYEEEE. The CDR3 sequence is 16 residues long. CDR3 region: CASSLDRGQQNSPLHF. DNA for the CDR3: TGTGCCAGCAGCTTGGATCGGGGACAACAGAATTCACCCCTCCACTTT.

This chain joins TRBV5-1 and TRBJ1-1; D gene unclear. Trimming took 5 bases from V and 4 from J, leaving 12 bases between them. This CDR3 spans 13 amino acids. The germline gives CDR1 SGHRS, CDR2 YFSETQ. The CDR3 DNA is TGCGCCAGCAGTAAGGGCAGCGGCACTGAAGCTTTCTTT. Its protein product is CASSKGSGTEAFF.

The chain uses TRBV5-1 and TRBJ2-7, with a weak D call TRBD1 (6 bases). Trimming shortened V by 3 bases and J by 6 bases, and 19 bases separated the two germline ends. The CDR3 length is 15 residues. CDR1 and CDR2 (germline): SGHRS, YFSETQ. The CDR3 loop is CASSSDAITGFEQYF. In nucleotides, the CDR3 is TGCGCCAGCAGCTCAGACGCAATAACAGGGTTCGAGCAGTACTTC.

The V and J genes are TRBV10-2 and TRBJ1-1, with 7 bases that match TRBD1. The CDR3 contains 13 residues. Trimming cost V 5 bases and J 4 bases; bases outside gene matches: 4. Germline CDR1 WSHSY, CDR2 SAAADI. The chain's CDR3 is CASSYDRVTEAFF. In DNA, the CDR3 is TGCGCCAGCAGTTATGACAGGGTCACTGAAGCTTTCTTT.

This chain joins TRBV19 and TRBJ1-2; 7 bases are a match to TRBD1. Germline V CDR1 and CDR2: LNHDA, SQIVND (reference sequence). There are 13 residues in the CDR3. J was trimmed by 8 bases and V by 6 bases; bases with no gene match: 9. The chain's CDR3 is CASRKGGDGGYTF. The CDR3, as DNA: TGTGCCAGTAGGAAAGGGGGCGATGGGGGCTACACCTTC.

The chain carries TRBV12-3 or TRBV12-4 and TRBJ2-3; D remains unclear. This CDR3 region has 11 residues. Trimming took off 10 bases at V and 2 bases at J, with 7 bases between the two ends. This CDR3 reads CATRYTDTQYF. The CDR3 DNA reads TGTGCCACCAGATACACAGATACGCAGTATTTT.

This chain connects TRBV7-2 to TRBJ1-6; 7 bases align to TRBD1. V shed 4 bases and J 11 bases; nucleotides not matched to a gene: 8. Germline CDR1 is SGHTA and CDR2 is FQGNSA. This CDR3 comprises 14 residues. The CDR3 region has the DNA TGTGCCAGCAGCTCGCATACAGGGGAAGCACCCCTCCACTTT. Translating it yields CASSSHTGEAPLHF.

The chain links TRBV6-5 to TRBJ2-5; 7 nucleotides agree with TRBD2. V lost 0 bases, J lost 4 bases, and 5 bases stayed unmatched. CDR3 length: 15 residues. Looked up from germline, CDR1 is MNHEY and CDR2 is SVGAGI. The CDR3: CASSYSMPGGETQYF. In DNA, the CDR3 is TGTGCCAGCAGTTACTCGATGCCGGGAGGAGAGACCCAGTACTTC.

V is TRBV29-1 and J is TRBJ1-2, with TRBD1 matching 9 bases. Unmatched junction bases numbered 8, after V lost 6 bases and J lost 12 bases. The CDR3 is 11 residues long. Per the germline V gene, CDR1 is SQVTM and CDR2 is ANQGSEA. In nucleotides, the CDR3 is TGCAGCGTCGGACAGGGGCTAATCGACACCTTC. It specifies CSVGQGLIDTF.

V is TRBV30 and J is TRBJ1-5; 9 bases align to TRBD1. CDR3 length: 17 residues. Germline V gives CDR1 GTSNPN, CDR2 SVGIG (reference sequence). Trimming cost V 2 bases and J 1 base; bases outside gene matches: 9. The CDR3 DNA is TGTGCCTGGAGTTCTCTTACCGGACAGGGGAGCAATCAGCCCCAGCATTTT. Translation: CAWSSLTGQGSNQPQHF. The variable domain in full, with the rest retrieved from reference TRBV30 and TRBJ1-5, is SQTIHQWPATLVQPVGSPLSLECTVEGTSNPNLYWYRQAAGRGLQLLFYSVGIGQISSEVPQNLSASRPQDRQFILSSKKLLLSDSGFYLCAWSSLTGQGSNQPQHFGDGTRLSIL.